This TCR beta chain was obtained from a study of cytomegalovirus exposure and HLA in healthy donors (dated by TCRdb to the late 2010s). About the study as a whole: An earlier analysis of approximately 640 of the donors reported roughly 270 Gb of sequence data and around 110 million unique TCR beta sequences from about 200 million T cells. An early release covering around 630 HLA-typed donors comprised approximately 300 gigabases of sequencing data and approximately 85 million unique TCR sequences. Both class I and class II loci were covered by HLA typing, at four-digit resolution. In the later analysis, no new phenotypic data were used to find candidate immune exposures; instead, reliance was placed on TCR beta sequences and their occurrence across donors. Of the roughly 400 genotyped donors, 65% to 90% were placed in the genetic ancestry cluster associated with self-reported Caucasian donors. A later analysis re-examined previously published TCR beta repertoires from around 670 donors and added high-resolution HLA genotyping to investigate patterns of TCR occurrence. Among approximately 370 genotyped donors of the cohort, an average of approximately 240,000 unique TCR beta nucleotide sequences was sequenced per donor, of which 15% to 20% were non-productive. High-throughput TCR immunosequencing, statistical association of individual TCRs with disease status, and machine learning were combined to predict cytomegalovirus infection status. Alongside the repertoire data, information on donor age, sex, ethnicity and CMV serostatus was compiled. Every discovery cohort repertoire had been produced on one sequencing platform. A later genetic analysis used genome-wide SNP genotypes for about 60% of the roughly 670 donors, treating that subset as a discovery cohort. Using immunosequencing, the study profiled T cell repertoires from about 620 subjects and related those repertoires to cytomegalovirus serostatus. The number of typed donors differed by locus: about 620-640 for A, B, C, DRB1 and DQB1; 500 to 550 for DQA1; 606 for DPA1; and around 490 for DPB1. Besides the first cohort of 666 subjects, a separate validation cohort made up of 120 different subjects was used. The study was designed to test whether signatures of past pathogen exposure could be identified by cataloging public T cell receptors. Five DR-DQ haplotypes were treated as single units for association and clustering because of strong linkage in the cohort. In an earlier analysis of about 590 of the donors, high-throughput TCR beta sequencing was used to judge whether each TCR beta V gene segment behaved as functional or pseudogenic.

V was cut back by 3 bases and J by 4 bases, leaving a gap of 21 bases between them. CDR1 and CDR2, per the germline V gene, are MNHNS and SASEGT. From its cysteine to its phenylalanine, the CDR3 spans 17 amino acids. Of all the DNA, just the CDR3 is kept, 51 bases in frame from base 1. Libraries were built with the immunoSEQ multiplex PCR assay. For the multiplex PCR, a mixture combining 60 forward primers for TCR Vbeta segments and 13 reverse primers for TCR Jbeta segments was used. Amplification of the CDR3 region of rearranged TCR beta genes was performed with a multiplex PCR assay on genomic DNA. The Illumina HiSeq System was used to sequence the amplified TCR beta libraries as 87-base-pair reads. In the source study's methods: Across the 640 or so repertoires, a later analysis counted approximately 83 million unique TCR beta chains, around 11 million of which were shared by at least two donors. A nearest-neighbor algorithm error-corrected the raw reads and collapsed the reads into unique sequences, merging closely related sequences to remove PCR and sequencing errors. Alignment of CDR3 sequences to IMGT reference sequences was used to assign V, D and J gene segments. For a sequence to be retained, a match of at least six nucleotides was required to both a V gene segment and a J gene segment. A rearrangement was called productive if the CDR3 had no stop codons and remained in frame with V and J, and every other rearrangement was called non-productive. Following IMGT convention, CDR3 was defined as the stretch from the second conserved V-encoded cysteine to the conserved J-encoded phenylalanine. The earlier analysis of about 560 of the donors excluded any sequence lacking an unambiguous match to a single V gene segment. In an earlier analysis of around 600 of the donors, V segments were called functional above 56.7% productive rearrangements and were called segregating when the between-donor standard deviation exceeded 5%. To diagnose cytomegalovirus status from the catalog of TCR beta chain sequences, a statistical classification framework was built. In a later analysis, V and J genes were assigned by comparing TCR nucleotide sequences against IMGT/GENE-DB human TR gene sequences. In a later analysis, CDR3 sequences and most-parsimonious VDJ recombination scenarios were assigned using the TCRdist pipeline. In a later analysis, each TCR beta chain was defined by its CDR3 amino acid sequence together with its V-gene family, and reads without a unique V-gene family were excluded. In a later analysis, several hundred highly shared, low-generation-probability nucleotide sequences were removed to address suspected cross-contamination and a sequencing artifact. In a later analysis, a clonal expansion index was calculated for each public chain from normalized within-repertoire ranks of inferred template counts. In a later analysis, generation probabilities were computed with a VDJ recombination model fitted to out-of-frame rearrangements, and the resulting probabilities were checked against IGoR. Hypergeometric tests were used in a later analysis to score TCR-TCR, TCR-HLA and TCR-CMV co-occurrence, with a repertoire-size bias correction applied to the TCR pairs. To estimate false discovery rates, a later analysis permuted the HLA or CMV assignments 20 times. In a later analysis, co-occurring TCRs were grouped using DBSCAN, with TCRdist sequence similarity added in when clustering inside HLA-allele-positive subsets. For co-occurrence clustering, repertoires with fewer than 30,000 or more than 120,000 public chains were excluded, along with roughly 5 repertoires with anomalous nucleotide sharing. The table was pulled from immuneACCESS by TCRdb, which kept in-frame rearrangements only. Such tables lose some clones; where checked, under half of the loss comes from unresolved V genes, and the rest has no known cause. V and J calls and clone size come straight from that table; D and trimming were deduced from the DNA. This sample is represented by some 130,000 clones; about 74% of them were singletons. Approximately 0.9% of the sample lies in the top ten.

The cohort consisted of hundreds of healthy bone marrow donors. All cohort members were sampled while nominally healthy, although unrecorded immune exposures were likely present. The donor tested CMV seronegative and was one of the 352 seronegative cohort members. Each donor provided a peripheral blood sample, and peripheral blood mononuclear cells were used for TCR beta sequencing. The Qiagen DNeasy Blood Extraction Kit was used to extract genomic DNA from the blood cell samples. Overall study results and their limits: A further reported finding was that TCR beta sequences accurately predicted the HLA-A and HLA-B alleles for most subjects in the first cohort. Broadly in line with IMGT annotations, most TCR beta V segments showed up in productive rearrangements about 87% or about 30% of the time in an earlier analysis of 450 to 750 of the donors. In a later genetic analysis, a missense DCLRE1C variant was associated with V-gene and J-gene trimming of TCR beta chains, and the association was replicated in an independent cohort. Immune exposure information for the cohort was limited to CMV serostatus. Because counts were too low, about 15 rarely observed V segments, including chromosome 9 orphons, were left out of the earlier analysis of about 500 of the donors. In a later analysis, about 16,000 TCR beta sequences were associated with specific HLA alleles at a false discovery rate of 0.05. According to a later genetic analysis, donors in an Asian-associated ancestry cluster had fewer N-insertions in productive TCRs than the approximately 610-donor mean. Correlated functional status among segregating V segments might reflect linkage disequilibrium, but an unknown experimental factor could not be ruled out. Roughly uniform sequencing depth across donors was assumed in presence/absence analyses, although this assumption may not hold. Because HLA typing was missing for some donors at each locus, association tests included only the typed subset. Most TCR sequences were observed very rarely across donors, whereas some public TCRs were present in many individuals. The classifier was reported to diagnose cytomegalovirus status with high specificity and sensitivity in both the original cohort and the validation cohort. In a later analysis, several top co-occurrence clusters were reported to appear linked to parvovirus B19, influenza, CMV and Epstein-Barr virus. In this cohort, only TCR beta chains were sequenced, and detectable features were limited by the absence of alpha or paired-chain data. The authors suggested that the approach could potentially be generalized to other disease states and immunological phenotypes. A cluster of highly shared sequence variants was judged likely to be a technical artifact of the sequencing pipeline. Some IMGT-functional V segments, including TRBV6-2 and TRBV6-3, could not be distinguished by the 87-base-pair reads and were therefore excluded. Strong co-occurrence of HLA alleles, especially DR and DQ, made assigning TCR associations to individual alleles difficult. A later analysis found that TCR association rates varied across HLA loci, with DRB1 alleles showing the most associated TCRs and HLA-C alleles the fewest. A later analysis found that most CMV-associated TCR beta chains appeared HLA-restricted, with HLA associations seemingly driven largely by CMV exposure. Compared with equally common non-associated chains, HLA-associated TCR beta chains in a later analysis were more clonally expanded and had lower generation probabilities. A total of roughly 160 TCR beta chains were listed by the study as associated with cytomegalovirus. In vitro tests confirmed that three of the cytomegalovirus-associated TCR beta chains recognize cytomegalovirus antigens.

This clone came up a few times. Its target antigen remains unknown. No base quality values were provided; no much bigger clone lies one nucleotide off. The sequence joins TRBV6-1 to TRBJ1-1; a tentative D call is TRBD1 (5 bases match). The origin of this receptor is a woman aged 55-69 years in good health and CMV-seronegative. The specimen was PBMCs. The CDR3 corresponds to CASSDTGNLWGGTEAFF. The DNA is TGTGCCAGCAGTGACACAGGTAATCTTTGGGGCGGCACTGAAGCTTTCTTT.